One sample yielded the 12 T cell receptor beta chains listed below, sequenced in a study of PD-1 blockade in mismatch repair-deficient tumors. Assay: immunoSEQ multiplex PCR; the TCRdb copy retains only in-frame clones and omits some. The profile shows 75,000 to 80,000 clones, about four fifths of them singletons. The sample consisted of peripheral blood, taken 44 weeks after starting pembrolizumab. The receptors derive from an adult with mismatch repair-deficient cancer.

The chain joins TRBV12-5 to TRBJ2-1; 9 nucleotides agree with TRBD1. CDR3 length equals 16 residues. The ends lost 0 bases at V and 9 bases at J; junction bases unmatched: 9. Germline lookup yields CDR1 LGHNT and CDR2 FRNRAP. For the CDR3, the DNA is TGTGCTAGTGGTTTGGTAACAGGGGGCCCGAGAAGTGAGCAGTTCTTC. Its protein is CASGLVTGGPRSEQFF.

The chain carries TRBV11-1 and TRBJ2-7; TRBD2 aligns across 12 bases. Losses at the gene ends were 7 bases for V and 3 bases for J; bases not matched to a gene: 4. The CDR3 length is 14 residues. Germline loops: CDR1 SGHAT, CDR2 FQDESV (reference sequence). CDR3 loop: CASTPGLAGYEQYF. CDR3 sequence (DNA): TGTGCCAGCACCCCGGGACTAGCGGGCTACGAGCAGTACTTC.

V is TRBV25-1 and J is TRBJ1-2; no definite D call. Germline V lookup: CDR1 MGHDK, CDR2 SYGVNS. The V and J ends lost 7 bases and 1 base respectively, with 10 bases between them. The CDR3 runs 13 residues. The CDR3 loop reads CASNGRGNYGYTF. The DNA of the CDR3 is TGTGCCAGCAATGGACGGGGTAACTATGGCTACACCTTC.

The J gene is TRBJ1-1, the V gene TRBV6-5; the D gene is possibly TRBD1 (5 bases). The germline gives CDR1 MNHEY, CDR2 SVGAGI. The CDR3 is 13 residues long. V was pared by 6 bases and J by 4 bases, with 12 bases between. CDR3 region: CASRDGASTEAFF. CDR3 nucleotides: TGTGCCAGCAGAGATGGGGCGTCCACTGAAGCTTTCTTT.

V usage is TRBV12-5 and J usage is TRBJ2-3, with D perhaps matching TRBD2 (6 bases). Trimming took off 5 bases at V and 1 base at J, with 16 bases between the two ends. Looked up from germline, CDR1 is LGHNT and CDR2 is FRNRAP. This CDR3 contains 16 residues. The CDR3 spells CASGLQSGHGTDTQYF. Here the CDR3 DNA reads TGTGCTAGTGGTCTACAGAGCGGGCACGGCACAGATACGCAGTATTTT.

V is TRBV7-2 and J is TRBJ2-7; no clear D. CDR3 size: 14 residues. Trimming left V 5 bases short and J 7 bases short, with 18 bases between. Germline V gene data show CDR1 as SGHTA and CDR2 as FQGNSA. The CDR3 spells CASSPYFESGEQYF. The DNA of the CDR3 is TGTGCCAGCAGCCCTTATTTCGAGAGTGGAGAGCAGTACTTC.

The chain combines TRBV18 with TRBJ2-7, with a weak D call TRBD2 (5 bases). The V end lost 3 bases, the J end lost 0 bases, and 9 bases lay between the germline ends. This CDR3 is 14 amino acids long. Germline V gene data show CDR1 as KGHSH and CDR2 as LQKENI. CDR3 DNA sequence: TGTGCCAGCTCACCTAGCGTAGACTCCTACGAGCAGTACTTC. Translating it yields CASSPSVDSYEQYF.

The chain has TRBV2 and TRBJ2-7, with D unresolved. Germline loops: CDR1 SNHLY, CDR2 FYNNEI. The CDR3 totals 13 residues. V was cut by 7 bases and J by 2 bases, with 12 bases left in between. The chain's CDR3 is CASMTGRTYEQYF. The CDR3 DNA is TGTGCCAGCATGACTGGACGGACCTACGAGCAGTACTTC.

This clone was found a few times. The gene calls are TRBV9 and TRBJ1-2; D gene ambiguous. This CDR3 contains 14 residues. Germline CDR1 SGDLS, CDR2 YYNGEE. Trimming took 2 bases from V and 1 from J, leaving 9 bases between them. The CDR3 DNA reads as TGTGCCAGCAGCGTGGACTGGGGTAACTATGGCTACACCTTC. Residues: CASSVDWGNYGYTF.

This clone occurred once. The rearrangement uses TRBV7-2 and TRBJ1-3; the D is unclear. The germline V gene encodes CDR1 SGHTA and CDR2 FQGNSA. The CDR3 length is 17 residues. Trimming removed 7 bases from V and 4 bases from J, with 23 bases in between. The CDR3 coding sequence is TGTGCCAGCACCGTAACGGAGGGCCCCACGGCCGGAAACACCATATATTTT. It yields the protein CASTVTEGPTAGNTIYF.

This chain connects TRBV6-5 to TRBJ2-7, with D hard to call. The V gene's germline CDR1 is MNHEY and CDR2 SVGAGI. The CDR3 is made up of 15 amino acids. The V gene lost 4 bases and the J gene lost 3 bases, with 16 bases spanning the gap. DNA of the CDR3: TGTGCCAGCAGTTCCCCCAGCCCAGCGTTCTACGAGCAGTACTTC. Translation gives CASSSPSPAFYEQYF.

Turning to this clone: An end of the junction does not agree with germline; a read error may underlie this. This chain connects TRBV11-3 to TRBJ1-1, with D possibly matching TRBD1 (5 bases). This CDR3 spans 13 amino acids. Looked up from germline, CDR1 is SGHNT and CDR2 is YENEEA. The CDR3 protein is CASSLAGIGVVWF. DNA for the CDR3: TGTGCCAGCAGCTTAGCAGGGATCGGCGTTGTATGGTTT.